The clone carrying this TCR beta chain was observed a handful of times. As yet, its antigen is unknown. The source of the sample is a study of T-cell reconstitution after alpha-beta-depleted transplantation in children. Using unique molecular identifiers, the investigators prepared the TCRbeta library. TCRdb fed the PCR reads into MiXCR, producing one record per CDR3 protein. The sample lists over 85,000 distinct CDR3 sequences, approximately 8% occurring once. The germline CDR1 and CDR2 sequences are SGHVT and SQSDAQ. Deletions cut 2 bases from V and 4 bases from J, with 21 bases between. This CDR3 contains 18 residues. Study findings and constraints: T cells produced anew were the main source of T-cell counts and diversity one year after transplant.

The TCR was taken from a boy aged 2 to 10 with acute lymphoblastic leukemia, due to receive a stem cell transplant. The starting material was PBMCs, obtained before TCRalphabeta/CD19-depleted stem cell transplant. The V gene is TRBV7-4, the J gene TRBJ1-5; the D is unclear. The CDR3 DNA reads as TGTGCCAGCAGCTTAAGCTCTGGGTCCCCAGAGGGTAATCAGCCCCAGCATTTT. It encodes CASSLSSGSPEGNQPQHF.